This passage covers 8 T cell receptor beta chains from one sample sequenced in a study of blood T cell repertoires in COVID-19. Here immunoSEQ multiplex PCR was the method, and the copy in TCRdb shows in-frame clones only, minus some. The repertoire holds about 380,000 clones, with about 89% as singletons. The sequenced sample consisted of PBMCs or T cells enriched from blood (not recorded which). These TCRs come from a young man who had recovered from COVID-19.

The chain joins TRBV7-2 to TRBJ1-5; TRBD1 aligns across 8 bases. The CDR3 spans 15 residues. V dropped 1 base and J dropped 5; count of bases not matched to a gene: 4. Per germline, CDR1 SGHTA and CDR2 FQGNSA. DNA for the CDR3: TGTGCCAGCAGCTTAGTAGCGACAGGGGATCAGCCCCAGCATTTT. Residues: CASSLVATGDQPQHF.

The chain has TRBV27 and TRBJ2-7; D is perhaps TRBD1 (5 bases). The CDR3 runs to 14 residues. Between the trimmed V and J ends, which lost 8 bases and 3 bases, there was a span of 17 bases. The germline CDR1 and CDR2 sequences are MNHEY and SMNVEV (reference sequence). CDR3 in DNA: TGTGCCAGCTCCTCAGGGTCCACGGTCTACGAGCAGTACTTC. Its protein product is CASSSGSTVYEQYF.

Only a few counts were recorded for this clone. The chain employs TRBV10-2 and TRBJ1-1, with TRBD1 as a possible D gene (6 bases). Trimming removed 6 bases from V and 2 bases from J, with 19 bases in between. The CDR3 length is 16 residues. CDR1 WSHSY and CDR2 SAAADI come from the germline V gene. The CDR3 here is CASRAAGAMSNTEAFF. The CDR3 bases are TGCGCCAGCAGGGCGGCAGGGGCAATGAGTAACACTGAAGCTTTCTTT.

CDR3 in DNA: TGTGCCAGCAGCCCACCTAGCGGGGGGTACAATGAGCAGTTCTTC. Translation gives CASSPPSGGYNEQFF. The chain has TRBV14 and TRBJ2-1, with 11 nucleotides matching TRBD2. The germline gives CDR1 SGHDN, CDR2 FVKESK. J lost 4 bases, V lost 4 bases, and 3 bases had no gene match. The CDR3 totals 15 residues.

This clone was recorded only once. The rearrangement uses TRBV28 and TRBJ1-5; the match to TRBD1 covers 8 bases. V dropped 5 bases and J dropped 1; count of bases not matched to a gene: 10. The CDR3 covers 17 residues. CDR1 is MDHEN and CDR2 is SYDVKM in the germline V gene. The CDR3 DNA is TGTGCCAGCAGTCCCGCGGGACAGGTCTCAAGCAATCAGCCCCAGCATTTT. Its protein is CASSPAGQVSSNQPQHF.

This chain joins TRBV30 and TRBJ1-2; D gene uncertain. The V end lost 1 base, the J end lost 5 bases, and 23 bases lay between the germline ends. This CDR3 region has 17 residues. Per the germline V gene, CDR1 is GTSNPN and CDR2 is SVGIG (reference sequence). The CDR3 here is CAWSAIGSPGSGYGYTF. The CDR3 bases are TGTGCCTGGAGTGCGATAGGAAGCCCGGGATCCGGGTATGGCTACACCTTC. Full variable domain (outside the CDR3, taken from reference TRBV30 and TRBJ1-2): SQTIHQWPATLVQPVGSPLSLECTVEGTSNPNLYWYRQAAGRGLQLLFYSVGIGQISSEVPQNLSASRPQDRQFILSSKKLLLSDSGFYLCAWSAIGSPGSGYGYTFGSGTRLTVV.

This chain uses TRBV5-1 with TRBJ1-2, with TRBD1 as a possible D gene (5 bases). Germline V CDR1 and CDR2: SGHRS, YFSETQ. This CDR3 spans 15 amino acids. Trimming removed 5 bases at V and 8 bases at J, with 22 bases between. CDR3 sequence: CASSRGEKWYGGYTF. DNA of the CDR3: TGCGCCAGCAGTAGGGGTGAGAAGTGGTATGGGGGCTACACCTTC.

The genes are TRBV7-9 and TRBJ1-1; D is perhaps TRBD1 (6 bases). Germline assignment: CDR1 SEHNR and CDR2 FQNEAQ (reference sequence). CDR3 length equals 11 residues. V gave up 5 bases and J gave up 10 bases, with 11 bases separating them. CDR3 in amino acids: CASSRQDAAFF. The DNA of the CDR3 is TGTGCCAGCAGCAGACAGGACGCAGCTTTCTTT.